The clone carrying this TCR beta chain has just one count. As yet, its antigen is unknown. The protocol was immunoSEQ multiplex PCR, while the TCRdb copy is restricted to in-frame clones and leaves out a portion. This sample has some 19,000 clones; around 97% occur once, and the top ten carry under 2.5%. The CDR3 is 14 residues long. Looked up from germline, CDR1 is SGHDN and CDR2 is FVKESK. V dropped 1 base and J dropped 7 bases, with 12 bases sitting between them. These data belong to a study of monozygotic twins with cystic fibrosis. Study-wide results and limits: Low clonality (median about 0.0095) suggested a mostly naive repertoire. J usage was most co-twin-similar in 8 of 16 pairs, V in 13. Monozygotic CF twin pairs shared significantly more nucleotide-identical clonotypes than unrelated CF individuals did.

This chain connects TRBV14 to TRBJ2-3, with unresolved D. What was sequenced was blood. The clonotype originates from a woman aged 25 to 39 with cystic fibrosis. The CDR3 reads CASSQGPRLNTQYF. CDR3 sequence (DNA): TGTGCCAGCAGCCAAGGACCCCGCTTGAATACGCAGTATTTT.